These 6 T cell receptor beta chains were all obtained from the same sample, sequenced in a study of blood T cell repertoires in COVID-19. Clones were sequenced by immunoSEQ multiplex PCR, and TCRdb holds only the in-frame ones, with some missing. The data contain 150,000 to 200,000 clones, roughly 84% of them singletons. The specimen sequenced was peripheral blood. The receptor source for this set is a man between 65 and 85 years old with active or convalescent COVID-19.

CDR3 sequence: CASRGQGGNQPQHF. CDR3 nucleotide sequence: TGCGCCAGCAGGGGACAGGGAGGCAATCAGCCCCAGCATTTT. The rearrangement joins TRBV10-2 to TRBJ1-5; 9 nucleotides match TRBD1. Trimming at V came to 6 bases and at J to 2 bases, leaving 2 bases not matched to a gene. Germline lookup yields CDR1 WSHSY and CDR2 SAAADI. The CDR3 is 14 amino acids.

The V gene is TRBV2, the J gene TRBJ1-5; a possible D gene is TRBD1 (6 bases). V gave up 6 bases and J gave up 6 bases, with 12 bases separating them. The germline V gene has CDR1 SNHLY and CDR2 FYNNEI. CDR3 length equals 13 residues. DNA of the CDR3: TGTGCCAGCAGCCGGGACACGGGTCAGCCCCAGCATTTT. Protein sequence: CASSRDTGQPQHF.

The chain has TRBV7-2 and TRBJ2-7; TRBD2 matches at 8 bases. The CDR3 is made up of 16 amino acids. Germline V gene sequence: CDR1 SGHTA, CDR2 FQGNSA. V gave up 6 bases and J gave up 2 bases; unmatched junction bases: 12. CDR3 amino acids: CASSPLPREVTYEQYF. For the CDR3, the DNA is TGTGCCAGCAGTCCTCTACCGCGGGAGGTTACCTACGAGCAGTACTTC.

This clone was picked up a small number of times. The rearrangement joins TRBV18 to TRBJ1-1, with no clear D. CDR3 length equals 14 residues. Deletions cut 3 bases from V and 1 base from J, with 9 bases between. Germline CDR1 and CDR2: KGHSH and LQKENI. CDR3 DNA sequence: TGTGCCAGCTCACCGGCCCTCTCGAACACTGAAGCTTTCTTT. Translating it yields CASSPALSNTEAFF.

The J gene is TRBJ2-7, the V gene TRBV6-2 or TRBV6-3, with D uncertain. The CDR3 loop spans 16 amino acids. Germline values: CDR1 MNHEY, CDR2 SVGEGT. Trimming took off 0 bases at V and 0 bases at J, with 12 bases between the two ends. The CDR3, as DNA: TGTGCCAGCAGTTACTCGAGTATCTCCTACTCCTACGAGCAGTACTTC. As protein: CASSYSSISYSYEQYF.

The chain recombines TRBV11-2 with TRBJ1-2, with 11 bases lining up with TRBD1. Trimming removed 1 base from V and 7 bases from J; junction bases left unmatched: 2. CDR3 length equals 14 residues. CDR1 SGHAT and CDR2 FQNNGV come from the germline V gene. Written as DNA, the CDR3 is TGTGCCAGCAGCTTAGGGACAGGGGGCTTTGGCTACACCTTC. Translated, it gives CASSLGTGGFGYTF.